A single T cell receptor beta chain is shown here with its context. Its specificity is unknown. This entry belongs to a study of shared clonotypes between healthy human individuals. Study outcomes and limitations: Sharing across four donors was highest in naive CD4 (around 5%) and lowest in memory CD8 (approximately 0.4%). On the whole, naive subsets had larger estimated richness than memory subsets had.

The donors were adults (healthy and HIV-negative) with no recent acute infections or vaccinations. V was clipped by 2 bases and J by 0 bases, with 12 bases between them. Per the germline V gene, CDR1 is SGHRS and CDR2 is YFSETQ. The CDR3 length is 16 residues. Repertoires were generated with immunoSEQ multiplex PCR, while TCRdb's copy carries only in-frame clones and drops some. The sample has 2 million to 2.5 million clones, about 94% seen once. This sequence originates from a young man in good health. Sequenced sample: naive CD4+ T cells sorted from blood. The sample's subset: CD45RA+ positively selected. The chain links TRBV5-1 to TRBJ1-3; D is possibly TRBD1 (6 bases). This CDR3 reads CASSFSGADSGNTIYF. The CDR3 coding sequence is TGCGCCAGCAGCTTCTCAGGGGCGGACTCTGGAAACACCATATATTTT.